A single sample gave rise to the 18 T cell receptor beta chains below, sequenced in a study of CD8 T cells in ankylosing spondylitis. TCRdb re-called the 5' RACE reads through MiXCR, storing one row per CDR3 protein. The sample lists about 39,000 distinct CDR3 sequences, 10% seen once, with approximately 15% in the top ten. The sequencing input was blood, either unsorted or a sorted T cell fraction (not recorded which). These receptors all come from a male donor with ankylosing spondylitis or in good health (not recorded which).

This clonotype showed up many times. The CDR3 region has the DNA TGCAGTGCTAATTTCCAGGAAGAGACCCAGTACTTC. As protein: CSANFQEETQYF. The chain carries TRBV20-1 and TRBJ2-5; no definite D call. The CDR3 is 12 residues long. Between the trimmed V and J ends, which lost 4 bases and 3 bases, there was a span of 9 bases. Germline CDR1 DFQATT, CDR2 SNEGSKA (reference sequence).

This clonotype was counted at least ten times. The chain links TRBV6-5 to TRBJ2-5; no clear D gene. V was trimmed by 4 bases and J by 4 bases, leaving 13 bases between them. The CDR3 covers 14 residues. Germline-derived CDR1 and CDR2 are MNHEY and SVGAGI. CDR3 coding DNA: TGTGCCAGCAGTTTGTGGGGATACGGAGAGACCCAGTACTTC. Translating it yields CASSLWGYGETQYF.

This clonotype was counted ten times or more. The chain uses TRBV25-1 and TRBJ2-5; D not resolved. V gave up 1 base and J gave up 5 bases, with 20 bases separating them. Looked up from germline, CDR1 is MGHDK and CDR2 is SYGVNS. The CDR3 has 17 amino acids. CDR3 nucleotide sequence: TGTGCCAGCAGTGAATTGTTCCCCTCACCCGAAGTGGAGACCCAGTACTTC. The encoded protein is CASSELFPSPEVETQYF. The variable domain in full, with the rest retrieved from reference TRBV25-1 and TRBJ2-5, is EADIYQTPRYLVIGTGKKITLECSQTMGHDKMYWYQQDPGMELHLIHYSYGVNSTEKGDLSSESTVSRIRTEHFPLTLESARPSHTSQYLCASSELFPSPEVETQYFGPGTRLLVL.

This clonotype came up many times. V and J are TRBV20-1 and TRBJ1-5, with D tentatively TRBD1 (5 bases). V was clipped by 0 bases and J by 3 bases, with 12 bases between them. The germline gives CDR1 DFQATT, CDR2 SNEGSKA (reference sequence). CDR3 length equals 15 residues. CDR3 sequence (DNA): TGCAGTGCTAGAGATCAGCAGGGATACAATCAGCCCCAGCATTTT. Protein sequence: CSARDQQGYNQPQHF.

This clonotype was observed at least ten times. The rearrangement uses TRBV11-2 and TRBJ2-3; weak D call: TRBD2 (7 bases). Per the germline V gene, CDR1 is SGHAT and CDR2 is FQNNGV. V was pared by 4 bases and J by 6 bases, with 17 bases between. The length of the CDR3 is 15 residues. The CDR3 here is CASSSPGKGGDTQYF. The CDR3 DNA reads as TGTGCCAGCAGCTCCCCTGGGAAGGGGGGGGATACGCAGTATTTT.

This clonotype came up many times. The chain couples TRBV5-6 to TRBJ2-2; D not certain. V lost 2 bases and J 0 bases, leaving 2 bases between the germline ends. This CDR3 contains 13 residues. Germline CDR1 SGHDT, CDR2 YYEEEE. The CDR3 is CASSFPNTGELFF. CDR3 nucleotide sequence: TGTGCCAGCAGCTTCCCGAACACCGGGGAGCTGTTTTTT.

At least ten counts were recorded for this clonotype. The chain links TRBV5-1 to TRBJ2-7; 8 bases are a match to TRBD1. Germline CDR1 and CDR2: SGHRS and YFSETQ. V trimming: 1 base; J trimming: 4 bases; junction bases outside the gene matches: 10. The CDR3 contains 16 residues. This CDR3 reads CASSLLGQGIGYEQYF. The CDR3, as DNA: TGCGCCAGCAGCTTGTTAGGACAGGGAATAGGGTACGAGCAGTACTTC.

The table lists this clonotype with many counts. This chain connects TRBV20-1 to TRBJ1-1; D is perhaps TRBD1 (6 bases). Trimming shortened V by 3 bases and J by 3 bases, and 17 bases separated the two germline ends. Germline V CDR1 and CDR2: DFQATT, SNEGSKA (reference sequence). This CDR3 has 15 residues. The CDR3 DNA sequence: TGCAGTGCTAGGACGGGGGCGCGAAGGGACACTGAAGCTTTCTTT. This translates into CSARTGARRDTEAFF.

V and J are TRBV6-2 or TRBV6-3 and TRBJ2-1; 10 bases align to TRBD1. V lost 4 bases to trimming and J lost 4 bases; unmatched junction nucleotides: 7. The length of the CDR3 is 16 residues. Germline values: CDR1 MNHEY, CDR2 SVGEGT. The CDR3 protein is CASSFRDRGPYNEQFF. CDR3 coding DNA: TGTGCCAGCAGTTTCCGGGACAGGGGTCCATACAATGAGCAGTTCTTC.

This clonotype was recorded many times. The chain carries TRBV12-3 or TRBV12-4 and TRBJ2-4, with 10 positions matching TRBD1. This CDR3 is 14 amino acids long. The junction had 7 bases not matched to a gene; V was cut back by 5 bases and J by 9 bases. CDR3 DNA sequence: TGTGCCAGCAGTCCCCGGGACAGGGGAAGCATTCAGTACTTC. This gives the protein CASSPRDRGSIQYF.

This clonotype was seen many times. The V and J genes are TRBV7-8 and TRBJ2-1; D ambiguous. Between the trimmed V and J ends, which lost 5 bases and 6 bases, there was a span of 11 bases. CDR1 and CDR2 (germline): SGHVS, FQNEAQ. The CDR3 covers 13 residues. The CDR3 sequence: CASSDVPGNEQFF. The CDR3 DNA follows: TGTGCCAGCAGCGACGTGCCGGGCAATGAGCAGTTCTTC.

This clonotype occurred many times. This chain connects TRBV12-3 or TRBV12-4 to TRBJ2-1; 9 bases are a match to TRBD2. The V and J ends lost 10 bases and 4 bases, in that order; junction bases with no gene match: 11. The CDR3 has 15 residues. CDR3 protein: CATKGGLAWYNEQFF. The CDR3 DNA sequence: TGTGCCACCAAGGGGGGACTAGCATGGTACAATGAGCAGTTCTTC.

This clonotype was detected ten times or more. The chain links TRBV7-8 to TRBJ1-6, with 9 bases matching TRBD1. The CDR3 has 17 amino acids. CDR1 and CDR2 (germline): SGHVS, FQNEAQ. V lost 4 bases and J lost 10; bases outside the gene matches: 14. CDR3 coding DNA: TGTGCCAGCAGCTCCGGACAGGGGCCCGGAGCTGGATCACCCCTCCACTTT. The encoded protein is CASSSGQGPGAGSPLHF.

This clonotype was recorded many times. The chain couples TRBV27 to TRBJ2-1; D tentatively reads TRBD1 or TRBD2 (5 bases each). The germline V and J ends were trimmed by 0 bases and 4 bases, with 10 bases remaining between them. The CDR3 has 15 amino acids. From germline, CDR1 is MNHEY and CDR2 SMNVEV (reference sequence). This CDR3 reads CASSLSPGTYNEQFF. The CDR3 DNA reads TGTGCCAGCAGTTTATCGCCAGGGACGTACAATGAGCAGTTCTTC.

This clonotype is termed medium-sized (0.01 to 0.1%). The J gene is TRBJ2-1, the V gene TRBV9, with 8 bases identical to TRBD1. The length of the CDR3 is 14 residues. Germline assignment: CDR1 SGDLS and CDR2 YYNGEE. The trim removed 3 bases at V and 4 bases at J, leaving 3 bases unmatched. The CDR3 region is CASSAGGQYNEQFF. CDR3 coding DNA: TGTGCCAGCAGCGCAGGGGGCCAATACAATGAGCAGTTCTTC.

This clonotype was counted many times. The chain uses TRBV20-1 and TRBJ2-1; TRBD2 might be the D (7 bases). CDR1 and CDR2 (germline): DFQATT, SNEGSKA (reference sequence). The CDR3 is 15 residues long. Between the trimmed V and J ends, which lost 1 base and 4 bases, there was a span of 14 bases. The CDR3 sequence: CSARAGAGVYNEQFF. CDR3 nucleotide sequence: TGCAGTGCTAGAGCGGGGGCGGGAGTTTACAATGAGCAGTTCTTC.

The sample holds many counts of this clonotype. The CDR3 loop reads CSARVSGAMNTEAFF. DNA for the CDR3: TGCAGTGCTAGAGTCTCAGGGGCGATGAACACTGAAGCTTTCTTT. The rearrangement joins TRBV20-1 to TRBJ1-1, with D possibly matching TRBD1 (6 bases). V dropped 1 base and J dropped 0 bases, with 12 bases sitting between them. The CDR3 length is 15 residues. Looked up from germline, CDR1 is DFQATT and CDR2 is SNEGSKA (reference sequence).

This chain connects TRBV20-1 to TRBJ2-6, with D possibly being TRBD1 (5 bases). This CDR3 is built from 15 residues. V lost 6 bases to trimming and J lost 1 base, with 13 bases between them. Germline V gene lookup returns CDR1 DFQATT and CDR2 SNEGSKA (reference sequence). The DNA for the CDR3 is TGCAGTGCCCAGGGTTTCCGGTCTGGGGCCAACGTCCTGACTTTC. It is translated as CSAQGFRSGANVLTF.